These 24 T cell receptor beta chains came from one sample sequenced in a study of early T cells in non-severe SARS-CoV-2 infection. TCRdb independently ran MiXCR on the 5' RACE reads; one entry per CDR3 protein. The sample has some 82,000 distinct CDR3 sequences; about 12% are singletons. Sequenced material: whole blood, taken at baseline. The receptors originated from an adult who was a healthcare worker with PCR-confirmed SARS-CoV-2 infection or an uninfected control (not recorded which).

This clonotype was seen only a few times. The chain is built from TRBV28 and TRBJ2-1; D not certain. This CDR3 has 12 amino acids. The V end lost 4 bases, the J end lost 1 base, and 2 bases lay between the germline ends. Germline V gives CDR1 MDHEN, CDR2 SYDVKM. In nucleotides, the CDR3 is TGTGCCAGCAGTTGGTCCTACAATGAGCAGTTCTTC. It specifies CASSWSYNEQFF. The variable domain in full, completed from reference TRBV28 and TRBJ2-1, reads DVKVTQSSRYLVKRTGEKVFLECVQDMDHENMFWYRQDPGLGLRLIYFSYDVKMKEKGDIPEGYSVSREKKERFSLILESASTNQTSMYLCASSWSYNEQFFGPGTRLTVL.

This chain links TRBV3-2 with TRBJ1-2. TRBV3-2 is a listed pseudogene. This CDR3 contains 14 residues. For the CDR3, the DNA is TGTGCCAGCAGCTTCGCGGGACTAGGGGCCGGCTACACCTTC. Translation gives CASSFAGLGAGYTF.

This rearrangement joins TRBV5-1 to TRBJ1-1; D not certain. Per the germline V gene, CDR1 is SGHRS and CDR2 is YFSETQ. The V end lost 2 bases, the J end lost 4 bases, and 9 bases lay between the germline ends. This CDR3 spans 13 amino acids. The CDR3 region is CASSFTGSTEAFF. Here the CDR3 DNA reads TGCGCCAGCAGCTTTACGGGGAGCACTGAAGCTTTCTTT.

This clonotype came up many times. The V gene is TRBV7-2, the J gene TRBJ1-1, with D maybe TRBD1 (5 bases). Between the trimmed V and J ends, which lost 5 bases and 3 bases, there was a span of 13 bases. Per germline, CDR1 SGHTA and CDR2 FQGNSA. This CDR3 spans 14 amino acids. CDR3 region: CASSIKLGDTEAFF. The CDR3 coding sequence is TGTGCCAGCAGCATTAAACTGGGGGACACTGAAGCTTTCTTT.

There are many counts of this clonotype. The gene calls are TRBV2 and TRBJ2-7; possible D gene TRBD2, 6 bases. V was pared by 4 bases and J by 3 bases, with 13 bases between. The CDR3 has 14 amino acids. The germline V gene has CDR1 SNHLY and CDR2 FYNNEI. CDR3 amino acids: CASSAQPGGYEQYF. The CDR3 DNA sequence: TGTGCCAGCAGTGCGCAACCCGGGGGCTACGAGCAGTACTTC.

This chain links TRBV12-3 or TRBV12-4 with TRBJ2-2; no clear D. Trimming removed 3 bases from V and 6 bases from J, with 11 bases in between. There are 14 residues in the CDR3. This CDR3 reads CASSFALAAGELFF. The CDR3 region has the DNA TGTGCCAGCAGTTTCGCCTTAGCAGCCGGGGAGCTGTTTTTT.

This clonotype was seen at least ten times. V usage is TRBV7-3 and J usage is TRBJ2-2, with 13 bases that match TRBD2. Germline loops: CDR1 SGHTA, CDR2 FQGTGA. This CDR3 has 17 amino acids. Losses at the gene ends were 1 base for V and 7 bases for J; bases not matched to a gene: 6. CDR3 sequence (DNA): TGTGCCAGCAGCTTAAGTTTGGGACTAGCGGGAAACGGGGAGCTGTTTTTT. It specifies CASSLSLGLAGNGELFF.

The rearrangement uses TRBV6-1 and TRBJ2-7, with 11 bases matching TRBD1. Per the germline V gene, CDR1 is MNHNS and CDR2 is SASEGT. Unmatched junction bases numbered 5, after V lost 6 bases and J lost 4 bases. The CDR3 consists of 14 residues. The chain's CDR3 is CASRGQGATYEQYF. The CDR3 DNA sequence: TGTGCCAGCAGAGGACAGGGGGCTACGTACGAGCAGTACTTC.

This clonotype showed up many times. The chain is built from TRBV12-3 or TRBV12-4 and TRBJ1-2; a weak D match, TRBD1 (6 bases). V was shortened by 6 bases and J by 4 bases, with 15 bases between the two germline ends. This CDR3 is 14 amino acids long. In nucleotides, the CDR3 is TGTGCCAGCAGCTTGGCACAGGGTGGCTATGGCTACACCTTC. Amino acid sequence: CASSLAQGGYGYTF.

This chain joins TRBV10-1 and TRBJ1-6, with a tentative D call TRBD1 (5 bases). CDR1 and CDR2 from the germline V gene are WNHNN and SYGVQD (reference sequence). The CDR3 contains 13 residues. The V end was cut by 9 bases, the J end by 7 bases, with 13 bases between. Written as DNA, the CDR3 is TGCGCCAGTTCTGGGGGACCGAATTCACCCCTCCACTTT. Translated, it gives CASSGGPNSPLHF.

This clonotype was detected only a few times. The genes are TRBV20-1 and TRBJ2-7; 9 positions match TRBD2. The CDR3 is 14 amino acids. V shed 6 bases, J shed 6 bases, and the junction held 12 bases outside the gene matches. CDR1 is DFQATT, CDR2 SNEGSKA, per germline (reference sequence). CDR3 residues: CSASRDSGRGEQYF. The CDR3 bases are TGCAGTGCAAGCCGCGATAGCGGGAGAGGCGAGCAGTACTTC.

This clonotype was detected ten times or more. V usage is TRBV5-4 and J usage is TRBJ2-2; D is unclear. Trimming stripped 0 bases from V and 2 bases from J, with 8 bases between. The CDR3 extends over 15 amino acids. CDR1 SGHNT and CDR2 YYREEE come from the germline V gene (reference sequence). Here the CDR3 reads CASSLGAANTGELFF. DNA for the CDR3: TGTGCCAGCAGCTTGGGGGCGGCTAACACCGGGGAGCTGTTTTTT.

This chain joins TRBV6-2 or TRBV6-3 and TRBJ2-1; D call uncertain. V was clipped by 7 bases and J by 0 bases, with 10 bases between them. The CDR3 extends over 14 amino acids. CDR1 is MNHEY and CDR2 is SVGEGT in the germline V gene. The CDR3 loop is CASKEGSSYNEQFF. The CDR3 coding sequence is TGTGCCAGCAAAGAAGGTAGCTCCTACAATGAGCAGTTCTTC.

In its sample, this clonotype was seen many times. This chain joins TRBV20-1 and TRBJ2-6, with D hard to call. CDR1 is DFQATT and CDR2 is SNEGSKA in the germline V gene (reference sequence). With 0 bases removed from V and 0 bases from J, the gap between germline ends came to 6 bases. The CDR3 extends over 15 amino acids. CDR3: CSARDRGSGANVLTF. CDR3 DNA: TGCAGTGCTAGAGATCGAGGCTCTGGGGCCAACGTCCTGACTTTC.

The chain links TRBV5-6 to TRBJ2-1; 7 bases are a match to TRBD1. CDR3 size: 16 residues. CDR1 is SGHDT and CDR2 is YYEEEE in the germline V gene. V shed 3 bases, J shed 2 bases, and the junction held 8 bases outside the gene matches. In DNA form, the CDR3 reads TGTGCCAGCAGCTCTCGACAGGGTATCACCTACAATGAGCAGTTCTTC. It codes for CASSSRQGITYNEQFF.

This clonotype was counted only a few times. CDR3 protein: CASSFGGQVNTEAFF. The CDR3 DNA sequence: TGTGCCAGCAGCTTTGGCGGACAGGTAAACACTGAAGCTTTCTTT. The rearrangement links TRBV5-4 to TRBJ1-1; TRBD1 matches 7 bases. The CDR3 has 15 amino acids. The V gene's germline CDR1 is SGHNT and CDR2 YYREEE (reference sequence). V shed 2 bases, J shed 2 bases, and the junction held 6 bases outside the gene matches.

This clonotype occurred many times. This chain links TRBV27 with TRBJ2-7; TRBD2 matches at 8 bases. Per the germline V gene, CDR1 is MNHEY and CDR2 is SMNVEV (reference sequence). Trimming at V came to 3 bases and at J to 2 bases, leaving 0 bases not matched to a gene. This CDR3 spans 13 amino acids. CDR3 DNA sequence: TGTGCCAGCAGTTTTAGCGGGGCCTACGAGCAGTACTTC. It is translated as CASSFSGAYEQYF.

This rearrangement joins TRBV7-6 to TRBJ2-3; 9 bases are a match to TRBD2. Trimming at V came to 1 base and at J to 3 bases, leaving 8 bases not matched to a gene. Germline CDR1 reads SGHVS; CDR2 reads FNYEAQ. The CDR3 is made up of 17 amino acids. CDR3 sequence: CASSLVPSGAATDTQYF. The CDR3 DNA sequence: TGTGCCAGCAGCTTAGTGCCTAGCGGGGCCGCTACAGATACGCAGTATTTT.

The chain couples TRBV7-2 to TRBJ2-5; 8 bases are a match to TRBD2. The CDR3 loop spans 18 amino acids. With V trimmed by 1 base and J by 5 bases, 15 bases remained unmatched. Germline CDR1 and CDR2: SGHTA and FQGNSA. The CDR3 is CASSLDAGGLARLETQYF. The CDR3 nucleotides read TGTGCCAGCAGCTTAGACGCGGGAGGTTTGGCGCGGCTGGAGACCCAGTACTTC.

This clonotype has only a few counts. This sequence joins TRBV12-3 or TRBV12-4 and TRBJ1-2, with D uncertain. Trimming removed 3 bases at V and 5 bases at J, with 10 bases between. The CDR3 runs to 13 residues. The CDR3 protein is CASSFTGVYGYTF. The CDR3 coding sequence is TGTGCCAGCAGTTTTACTGGTGTTTATGGCTACACCTTC.

This chain uses TRBV20-1 with TRBJ2-7, with D possibly TRBD2 on 6 matching bases. The CDR3 has 16 amino acids. In germline, CDR1 is DFQATT, CDR2 SNEGSKA (reference sequence). The V gene lost 3 bases and the J gene lost 2 bases, with 20 bases spanning the gap. CDR3 nucleotides: TGCAGTGCTAGTGTAGTAGGCGGGGCCCCAACCTACGAGCAGTACTTC. Its protein product is CSASVVGGAPTYEQYF.

This clonotype was picked up many times. V gene TRBV19 combines with J gene TRBJ1-2; D is undetermined. V lost 1 base to trimming and J lost 4 bases, with 10 bases between them. The germline V gene has CDR1 LNHDA and CDR2 SQIVND (reference sequence). The CDR3 covers 14 residues. Written as DNA, the CDR3 is TGTGCCAGTAGTATAGGCCGGGGAACCTATGGCTACACCTTC. Translating it yields CASSIGRGTYGYTF.

This chain links TRBV5-1 with TRBJ1-3, with a tentative D call TRBD1 (5 bases). Trimming took 4 bases from V and 1 from J, leaving 21 bases between them. Per germline, CDR1 SGHRS and CDR2 YFSETQ. This CDR3 spans 18 amino acids. CDR3 residues: CASSLRALGDPSGNTIYF. In DNA form, the CDR3 reads TGCGCCAGCAGCCTCCGGGCCCTCGGGGACCCTTCTGGAAACACCATATATTTT.

Written as DNA, the CDR3 is TGTGCCAGCAGCGCAGAGGGTTTCGAGCAGTACTTC. It encodes CASSAEGFEQYF. V is TRBV7-8 and J is TRBJ2-7; possible D gene TRBD2, 5 bases. Germline CDR1 reads SGHVS; CDR2 reads FQNEAQ. With 5 bases removed from V and 6 bases from J, the gap between germline ends came to 11 bases. CDR3 length: 12 amino acids. Supplemented by reference TRBV7-8 and TRBJ2-7, the full variable domain reads GAGVSQSPRYKVAKRGQDVALRCDPISGHVSLFWYQQALGQGPEFLTYFQNEAQLDKSGLPSDRFFAERPEGSVSTLKIQRTQQEDSAVYLCASSAEGFEQYFGPGTRLTVT.